These T cell receptor beta chains were read from a single sample in a study of T cell repertoires in cytomegalovirus infection. TCRdb passed the reads through MiXCR, listing each CDR3 protein once. The sample shows 630,000 or so distinct CDR3 sequences, approximately 24% of them seen only once. The sequencing input was CD8+ T cells from PBMCs. Receptors were obtained from a human donor in good health (CMV status not recorded). Some clones in this sample may be carry-over from other donors' samples. The CDR3 runs from the conserved cysteine through the conserved F or W. D genes are given only for firm matches. Rows may omit the clone size; those that give it use once, few, many or a size class.

V: TRBV29-1; J: TRBJ1-2; D: .; size: .; CDR3: CSVVGGESYGYTF; DNA: TGCAGCGTTGTCGGGGGGGAGAGCTATGGCTACACCTTC
V: TRBV3-1; J: TRBJ2-1; D: .; size: once; CDR3: CASSERVDEQFF; DNA: TGTGCCAGCAGCGAGCGGGTGGATGAGCAGTTCTTC
V: TRBV12-5; J: TRBJ2-1; D: .; size: .; CDR3: CASGSLGGEQFF; DNA: TGTGCTAGTGGTTCCCTTGGGGGTGAGCAGTTCTTC
V: TRBV7-6; J: TRBJ2-1; D: .; size: many; CDR3: CASSLRSEVGGGHNEQFF; DNA: TGTGCCAGCAGCTTACGCTCCGAGGTGGGCGGGGGCCACAATGAGCAGTTCTTC
V: TRBV12-3/TRBV12-4; J: TRBJ1-4; D: .; size: .; CDR3: CASSLVLGGLFF; DNA: TGTGCCAGCAGTTTAGTCCTAGGCGGACTGTTTTTT
V: TRBV6-5; J: TRBJ2-3; D: .; size: few; CDR3: CASTWGPTDTQYF; DNA: TGTGCCAGCACCTGGGGCCCCACAGATACGCAGTATTTT
V: TRBV29-1; J: TRBJ2-2; D: TRBD1; size: few; CDR3: CSVGDQTGPNTGELFF; DNA: TGCAGCGTGGGGGACCAGACAGGGCCGAACACCGGGGAGCTGTTTTTT
V: TRBV6-2/TRBV6-3; J: TRBJ2-5; D: .; size: .; CDR3: CASSLTRGALGTQYF; DNA: TGTGCCAGCAGTTTGACAAGGGGCGCCTTAGGGACCCAGTACTTC
V: TRBV7-6; J: TRBJ1-4; D: TRBD1; size: many; CDR3: CASSPTQLTGTEKLFF; DNA: TGTGCCAGCAGCCCAACTCAGCTGACAGGGACAGAAAAACTGTTTTTT
V: TRBV7-8; J: TRBJ1-5; D: .; size: many; CDR3: CASSVSGWSNQPQHF; DNA: TGTGCCAGCAGCGTGTCAGGGTGGAGCAATCAGCCCCAGCATTTT
V: TRBV12-3/TRBV12-4; J: TRBJ1-2; D: .; size: .; CDR3: CASSPSEIGDLYGYTF; DNA: TGTGCCAGCAGTCCCTCAGAGATCGGGGACCTCTATGGCTACACCTTC
V: TRBV12-3/TRBV12-4; J: TRBJ2-5; D: .; size: .; CDR3: CASSFGPGRRETQYF; DNA: TGTGCCAGCAGTTTCGGCCCCGGACGAAGAGAGACCCAGTACTTC
V: TRBV7-8; J: TRBJ2-7; D: TRBD1; size: many; CDR3: CASSSLGGQGGYEQYF; DNA: TGTGCCAGCAGCTCCCTTGGGGGACAGGGGGGATACGAGCAGTACTTC
V: TRBV12-3/TRBV12-4; J: TRBJ2-7; D: .; size: few; CDR3: CASSLHMEEQYF; DNA: TGTGCCAGCAGTCTTCATATGGAGGAGCAGTACTTC
V: TRBV5-8; J: TRBJ2-5; D: .; size: .; CDR3: CASRTLQGRETQYF; DNA: TGTGCCAGCAGGACTCTACAGGGTAGAGAGACCCAGTACTTC
V: TRBV7-6; J: TRBJ2-3; D: .; size: .; CDR3: CASSLGPGAGTDTQYF; DNA: TGTGCCAGCAGCTTAGGGCCTGGGGCGGGCACAGATACGCAGTATTTT
V: TRBV28; J: TRBJ1-3; D: .; size: few; CDR3: CASNRGRGSGNTIYF; DNA: TGTGCCAGCAATCGGGGCCGAGGCTCTGGAAACACCATATATTTT
V: TRBV29-1; J: TRBJ2-1; D: .; size: .; CDR3: CSVEDRINEQFF; DNA: TGCAGCGTTGAAGACCGAATTAATGAGCAGTTCTTC
V: TRBV2; J: TRBJ1-1; D: .; size: .; CDR3: CASWSLRTEAFF; DNA: TGTGCCAGCTGGAGCCTCCGGACTGAAGCTTTCTTT
V: TRBV29-1; J: TRBJ2-1; D: .; size: few; CDR3: CSVVIGAGNEQFF; DNA: TGCAGCGTTGTTATCGGGGCAGGCAATGAGCAGTTCTTC
V: TRBV12-3/TRBV12-4; J: TRBJ1-2; D: .; size: .; CDR3: CASSFTVDDFYVYTF; DNA: TGTGCCAGCAGTTTTACAGTGGACGACTTTTATGTCTACACCTTC
V: TRBV12-3/TRBV12-4; J: TRBJ2-1; D: TRBD1; size: once; CDR3: CASSPTGGAYNEQFF; DNA: TGTGCCAGCAGTCCCACAGGGGGCGCCTACAATGAGCAGTTCTTC
V: TRBV20-1; J: TRBJ2-5; D: TRBD2; size: few; CDR3: CSAYERGAAETQYF; DNA: TGCAGTGCCTACGAGCGGGGGGCCGCAGAGACCCAGTACTTC
V: TRBV7-9; J: TRBJ1-2; D: TRBD1; size: many; CDR3: CASRDRDSGYGYTF; DNA: TGTGCCAGCAGGGACAGGGATTCCGGCTATGGCTACACCTTC
V: TRBV29-1; J: TRBJ2-7; D: .; size: many; CDR3: CSARTAYEQYF; DNA: TGCAGCGCTAGGACAGCATACGAGCAGTACTTC
V: TRBV4-3; J: TRBJ2-1; D: .; size: few; CDR3: CASSQDRLGSSYNEQFF; DNA: TGCGCCAGCAGCCAAGATCGGTTGGGAAGCTCCTACAATGAGCAGTTCTTC
V: TRBV4-1; J: TRBJ1-1; D: TRBD1; size: .; CDR3: CASSQVSGTGVFTEAFF; DNA: TGCGCCAGCAGCCAAGTCTCCGGGACAGGGGTTTTCACTGAAGCTTTCTTT
V: TRBV5-1; J: TRBJ2-3; D: TRBD2; size: few; CDR3: CASSLSGGAWADTQYF; DNA: TGCGCCAGCAGCCTTAGCGGGGGGGCCTGGGCAGATACGCAGTATTTT
V: TRBV6-2/TRBV6-3; J: TRBJ1-5; D: TRBD1; size: .; CDR3: CASRVQGARLYYQPQHF; DNA: TGTGCCAGCAGAGTCCAGGGGGCAAGGCTTTATTATCAGCCCCAGCATTTT
V: TRBV7-6; J: TRBJ1-1; D: .; size: .; CDR3: CASSAKNEAFF; DNA: TGTGCCAGCAGCGCGAAAAATGAAGCTTTCTTT
V: TRBV27; J: TRBJ1-5; D: .; size: many; CDR3: CASSLWGNQPQHF; DNA: TGTGCCAGCAGTTTATGGGGCAATCAGCCCCAGCATTTT
V: TRBV7-2; J: TRBJ1-4; D: .; size: many; CDR3: CASSPRVRGMELFF; DNA: TGTGCCAGCAGCCCCCGCGTTCGGGGGATGGAACTGTTTTTT
V: TRBV6-2/TRBV6-3; J: TRBJ2-3; D: .; size: many; CDR3: CASSRLPGADTQYF; DNA: TGTGCCAGCAGCCGACTGCCCGGGGCAGATACGCAGTATTTT
V: TRBV7-9; J: TRBJ1-2; D: TRBD1; size: .; CDR3: CASGQGGYGYTF; DNA: TGTGCCAGCGGACAGGGAGGTTATGGCTACACCTTC
V: TRBV20-1; J: TRBJ2-1; D: .; size: .; CDR3: CSAAQGQKEGEQLGYNEQFF; DNA: TGCAGTGCGGCTCAAGGACAGAAAGAAGGGGAACAATTAGGGTACAATGAGCAGTTCTTC
V: TRBV6-5; J: TRBJ2-5; D: .; size: few; CDR3: CASSYDSGSETQYF; DNA: TGTGCCAGCAGTTACGACAGTGGAAGCGAGACCCAGTACTTC
V: TRBV20-1; J: TRBJ1-6; D: .; size: .; CDR3: CSARDPDRTNSPLHF; DNA: TGCAGTGCTAGGGACCCCGACAGGACTAACTCACCCCTCCACTTT